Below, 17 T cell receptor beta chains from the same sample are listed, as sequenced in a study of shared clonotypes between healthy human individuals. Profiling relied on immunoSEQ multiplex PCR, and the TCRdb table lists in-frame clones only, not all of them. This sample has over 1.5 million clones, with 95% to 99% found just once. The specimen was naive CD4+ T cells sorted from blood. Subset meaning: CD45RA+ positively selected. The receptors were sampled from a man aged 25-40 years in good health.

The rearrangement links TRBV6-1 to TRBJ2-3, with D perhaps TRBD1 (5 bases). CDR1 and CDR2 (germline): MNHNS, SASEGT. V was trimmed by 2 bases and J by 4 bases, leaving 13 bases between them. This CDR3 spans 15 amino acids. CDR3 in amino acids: CASSERLRAPDTQYF. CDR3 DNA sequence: TGTGCCAGCAGTGAAAGGCTCAGGGCCCCAGATACGCAGTATTTT.

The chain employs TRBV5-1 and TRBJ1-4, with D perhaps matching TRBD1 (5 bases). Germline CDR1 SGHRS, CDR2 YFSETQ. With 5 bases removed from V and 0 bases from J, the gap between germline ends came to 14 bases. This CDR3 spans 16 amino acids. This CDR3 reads CASSGRGAATNEKLFF. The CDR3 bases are TGCGCCAGCAGTGGGAGGGGTGCCGCAACTAATGAAAAACTGTTTTTT. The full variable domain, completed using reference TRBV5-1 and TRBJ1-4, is KAGVTQTPRYLIKTRGQQVTLSCSPISGHRSVSWYQQTPGQGLQFLFEYFSETQRNKGNFPGRFSGRQFSNSRSEMNVSTLELGDSALYLCASSGRGAATNEKLFFGSGTQLSVL.

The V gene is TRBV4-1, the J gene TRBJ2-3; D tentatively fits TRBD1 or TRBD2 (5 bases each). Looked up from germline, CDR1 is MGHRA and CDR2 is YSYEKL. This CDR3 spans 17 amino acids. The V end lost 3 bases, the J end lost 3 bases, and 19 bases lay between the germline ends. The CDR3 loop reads CASSQVPGHFGTDTQYF. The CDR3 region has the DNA TGCGCCAGCAGCCAGGTCCCGGGGCATTTCGGGACAGATACGCAGTATTTT.

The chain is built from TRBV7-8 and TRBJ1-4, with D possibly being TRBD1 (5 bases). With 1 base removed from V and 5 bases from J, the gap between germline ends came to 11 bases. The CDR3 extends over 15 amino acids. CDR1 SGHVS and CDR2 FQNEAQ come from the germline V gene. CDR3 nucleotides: TGTGCCAGCAGCTTAGACCGAACAGGAAATGAAAAACTGTTTTTT. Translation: CASSLDRTGNEKLFF.

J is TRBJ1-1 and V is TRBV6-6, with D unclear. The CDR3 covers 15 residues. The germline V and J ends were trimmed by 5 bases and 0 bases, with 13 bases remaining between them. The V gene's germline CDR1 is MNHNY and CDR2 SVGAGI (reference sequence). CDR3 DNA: TGTGCCAGCAGTCCCCCCCTACGCATGAACACTGAAGCTTTCTTT. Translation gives CASSPPLRMNTEAFF.

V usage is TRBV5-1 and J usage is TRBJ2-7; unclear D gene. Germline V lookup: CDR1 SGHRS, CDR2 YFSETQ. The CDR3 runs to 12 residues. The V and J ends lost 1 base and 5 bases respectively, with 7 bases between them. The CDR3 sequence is CASSLLANEQYF. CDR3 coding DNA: TGCGCCAGCAGCTTGTTGGCGAACGAGCAGTACTTC.

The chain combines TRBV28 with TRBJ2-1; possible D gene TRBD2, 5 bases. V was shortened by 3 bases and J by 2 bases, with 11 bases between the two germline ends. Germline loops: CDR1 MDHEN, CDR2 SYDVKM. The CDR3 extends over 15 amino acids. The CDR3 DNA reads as TGTGCCAGCAGTTTTAGCGCACCAACCTACAATGAGCAGTTCTTC. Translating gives CASSFSAPTYNEQFF.

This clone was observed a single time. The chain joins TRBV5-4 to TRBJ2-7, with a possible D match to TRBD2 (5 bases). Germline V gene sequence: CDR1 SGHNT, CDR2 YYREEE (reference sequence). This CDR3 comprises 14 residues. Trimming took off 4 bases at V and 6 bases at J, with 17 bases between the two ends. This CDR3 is CASSNGLVVGEQYF. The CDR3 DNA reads TGTGCCAGCAGCAATGGACTCGTGGTCGGCGAGCAGTACTTC.

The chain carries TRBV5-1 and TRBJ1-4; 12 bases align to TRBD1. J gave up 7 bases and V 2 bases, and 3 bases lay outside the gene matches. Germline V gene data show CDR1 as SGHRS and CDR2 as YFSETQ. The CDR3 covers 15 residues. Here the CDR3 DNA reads TGCGCCAGCAGCTTACCGGGACAGGGGGCTGAAAAACTGTTTTTT. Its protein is CASSLPGQGAEKLFF.

The CDR3 reads CASTLSPSGRVSNEQFF. Written as DNA, the CDR3 is TGTGCCAGTACCCTATCCCCTAGCGGGAGGGTATCCAATGAGCAGTTCTTC. The chain has TRBV19 and TRBJ2-1; TRBD2 matches at 12 bases. This CDR3 comprises 17 residues. With 7 bases clipped from V and 6 bases from J, the junction kept 13 bases outside the gene matches. CDR1 LNHDA and CDR2 SQIVND come from the germline V gene (reference sequence).

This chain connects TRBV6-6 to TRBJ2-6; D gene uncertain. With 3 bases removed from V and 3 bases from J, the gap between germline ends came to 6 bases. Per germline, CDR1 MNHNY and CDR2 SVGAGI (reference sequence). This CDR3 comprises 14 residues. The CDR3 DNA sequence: TGTGCCAGCAGTTATACCCTTGGGGCCAACGTCCTGACTTTC. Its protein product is CASSYTLGANVLTF.

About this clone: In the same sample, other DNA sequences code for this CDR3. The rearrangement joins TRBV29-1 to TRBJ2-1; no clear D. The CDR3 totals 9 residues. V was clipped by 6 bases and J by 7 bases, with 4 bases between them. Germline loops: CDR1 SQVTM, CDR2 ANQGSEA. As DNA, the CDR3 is TGCAGCGTCGAAAATGAGCAGTTCTTC. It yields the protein CSVENEQFF.

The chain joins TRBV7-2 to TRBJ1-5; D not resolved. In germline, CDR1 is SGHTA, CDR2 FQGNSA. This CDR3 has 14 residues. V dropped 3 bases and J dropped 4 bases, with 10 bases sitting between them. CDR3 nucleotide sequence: TGTGCCAGCAGCTTTGAACACCGGAATCAGCCCCAGCATTTT. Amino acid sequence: CASSFEHRNQPQHF.

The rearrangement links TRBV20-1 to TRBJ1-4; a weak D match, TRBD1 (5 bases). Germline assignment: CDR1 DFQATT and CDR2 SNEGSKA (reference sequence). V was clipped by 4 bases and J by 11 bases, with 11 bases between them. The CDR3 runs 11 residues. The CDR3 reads CSAKGGVKLFF. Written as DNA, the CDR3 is TGCAGTGCTAAAGGAGGGGTGAAACTGTTTTTT.

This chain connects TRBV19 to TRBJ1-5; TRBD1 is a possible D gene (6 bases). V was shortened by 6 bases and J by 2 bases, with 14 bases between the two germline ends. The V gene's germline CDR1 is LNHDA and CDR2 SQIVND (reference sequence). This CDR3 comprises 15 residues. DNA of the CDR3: TGTGCCAGTAGGAAAAGGGGGACGGGCAATCAGCCCCAGCATTTT. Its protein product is CASRKRGTGNQPQHF.

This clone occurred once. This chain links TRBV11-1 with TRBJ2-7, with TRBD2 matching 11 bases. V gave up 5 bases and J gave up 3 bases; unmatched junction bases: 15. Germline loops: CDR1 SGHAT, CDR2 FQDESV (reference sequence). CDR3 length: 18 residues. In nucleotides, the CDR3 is TGTGCCAGCAGCCACAGGACCGGGACTAGCGGCCGAAGCTACGAGCAGTACTTC. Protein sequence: CASSHRTGTSGRSYEQYF.

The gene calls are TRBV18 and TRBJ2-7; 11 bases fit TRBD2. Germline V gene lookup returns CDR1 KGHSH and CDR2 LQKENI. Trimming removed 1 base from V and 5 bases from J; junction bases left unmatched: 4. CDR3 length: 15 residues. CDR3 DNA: TGTGCCAGCTCACCACTCCCTAGCGGGAGGAACGAGCAGTACTTC. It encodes CASSPLPSGRNEQYF. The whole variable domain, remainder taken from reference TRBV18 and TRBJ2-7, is NAGVMQNPRHLVRRRGQEARLRCSPMKGHSHVYWYRQLPEEGLKFMVYLQKENIIDESGMPKERFSAEFPKEGPSILRIQQVVRGDSAAYFCASSPLPSGRNEQYFGPGTRLTVT.